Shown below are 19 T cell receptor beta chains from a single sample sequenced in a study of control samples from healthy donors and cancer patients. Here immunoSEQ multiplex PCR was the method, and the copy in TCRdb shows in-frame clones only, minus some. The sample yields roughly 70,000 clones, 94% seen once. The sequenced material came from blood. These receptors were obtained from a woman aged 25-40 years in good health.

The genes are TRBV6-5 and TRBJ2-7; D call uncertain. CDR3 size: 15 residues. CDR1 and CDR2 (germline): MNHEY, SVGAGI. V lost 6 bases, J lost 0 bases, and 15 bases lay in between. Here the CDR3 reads CASSQSAWGSYEQYF. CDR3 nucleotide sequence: TGTGCCAGCAGCCAATCCGCCTGGGGCTCCTACGAGCAGTACTTC.

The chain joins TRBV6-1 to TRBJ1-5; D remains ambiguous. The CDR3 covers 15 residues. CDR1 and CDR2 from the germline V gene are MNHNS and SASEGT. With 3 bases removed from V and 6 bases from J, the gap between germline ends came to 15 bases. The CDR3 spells CASSDSRRPGQPQHF. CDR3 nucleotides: TGTGCCAGCAGTGATTCAAGGAGGCCTGGTCAGCCCCAGCATTTT.

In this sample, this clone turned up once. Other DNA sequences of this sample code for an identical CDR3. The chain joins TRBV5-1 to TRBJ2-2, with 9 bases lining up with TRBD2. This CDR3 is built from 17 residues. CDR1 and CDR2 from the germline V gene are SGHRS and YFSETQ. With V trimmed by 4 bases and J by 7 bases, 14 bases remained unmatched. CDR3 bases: TGCGCCAGCAGCCCGGGACTCGCGGGGGGGCAGATCGGGGAGCTGTTTTTT. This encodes CASSPGLAGGQIGELFF.

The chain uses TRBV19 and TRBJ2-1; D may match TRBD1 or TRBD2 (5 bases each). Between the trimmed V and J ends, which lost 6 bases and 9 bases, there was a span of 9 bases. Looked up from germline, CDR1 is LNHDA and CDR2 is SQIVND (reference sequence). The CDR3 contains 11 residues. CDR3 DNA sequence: TGTGCCAGTAGAGGTGGGGGTGAGCAGTTCTTC. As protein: CASRGGGEQFF.

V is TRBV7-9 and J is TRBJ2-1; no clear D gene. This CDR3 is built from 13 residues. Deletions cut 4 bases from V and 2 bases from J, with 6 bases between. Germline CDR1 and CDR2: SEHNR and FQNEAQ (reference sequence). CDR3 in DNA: TGTGCCAGCAGCTCTGGAGCCTACAATGAGCAGTTCTTC. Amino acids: CASSSGAYNEQFF.

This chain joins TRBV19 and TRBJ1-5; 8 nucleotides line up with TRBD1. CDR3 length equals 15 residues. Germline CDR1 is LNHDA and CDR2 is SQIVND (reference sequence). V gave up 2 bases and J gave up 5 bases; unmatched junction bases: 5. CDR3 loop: CASSIRTGFDQPQHF. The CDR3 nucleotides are TGTGCCAGTAGTATACGGACAGGGTTTGATCAGCCCCAGCATTTT. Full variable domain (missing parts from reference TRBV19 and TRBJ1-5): DGGITQSPKYLFRKEGQNVTLSCEQNLNHDAMYWYRQDPGQGLRLIYYSQIVNDFQKGDIAEGYSVSREKKESFPLTVTSAQKNPTAFYLCASSIRTGFDQPQHFGDGTRLSIL.

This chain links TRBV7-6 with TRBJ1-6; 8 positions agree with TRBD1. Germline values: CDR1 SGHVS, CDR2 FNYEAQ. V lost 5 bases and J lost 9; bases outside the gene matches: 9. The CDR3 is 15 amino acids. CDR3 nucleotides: TGTGCCAGCAGCCCCGGGAGAACAGGGGGTTCACCCCTCCACTTT. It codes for CASSPGRTGGSPLHF.

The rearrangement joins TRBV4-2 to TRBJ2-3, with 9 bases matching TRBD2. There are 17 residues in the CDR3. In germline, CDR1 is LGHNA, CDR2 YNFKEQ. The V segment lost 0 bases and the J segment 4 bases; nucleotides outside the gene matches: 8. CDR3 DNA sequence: TGTGCCAGCAGCCAAGACCTTCGCGGGGGGGCCTCAGATACGCAGTATTTT. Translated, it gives CASSQDLRGGASDTQYF.

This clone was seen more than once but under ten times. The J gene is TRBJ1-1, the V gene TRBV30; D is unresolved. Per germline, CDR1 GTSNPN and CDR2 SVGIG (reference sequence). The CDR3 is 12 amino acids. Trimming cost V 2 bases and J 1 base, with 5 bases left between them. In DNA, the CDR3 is TGTGCCTGGAGTTTCTGGAACACTGAAGCTTTCTTT. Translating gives CAWSFWNTEAFF.

The CDR3 sequence is CASSQVTGATNEKLFF. In DNA form, the CDR3 reads TGTGCCAGCAGCCAAGTTACAGGTGCAACTAATGAAAAACTGTTTTTT. The rearrangement joins TRBV3-1 (or the pseudogene TRBV3-2) to TRBJ1-4; tentative D call: TRBD1 (5 bases). Trimming stripped 1 base from V and 0 bases from J, with 9 bases between. In germline, CDR1 is LGHDT, CDR2 YNNKEL (reference sequence). CDR3 length equals 16 residues.

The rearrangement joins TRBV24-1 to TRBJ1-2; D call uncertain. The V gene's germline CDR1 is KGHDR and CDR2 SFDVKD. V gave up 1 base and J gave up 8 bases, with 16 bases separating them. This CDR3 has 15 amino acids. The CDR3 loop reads CATSDFNGKTKGYTF. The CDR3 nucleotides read TGTGCCACCAGTGATTTCAACGGGAAGACGAAAGGCTACACCTTC.

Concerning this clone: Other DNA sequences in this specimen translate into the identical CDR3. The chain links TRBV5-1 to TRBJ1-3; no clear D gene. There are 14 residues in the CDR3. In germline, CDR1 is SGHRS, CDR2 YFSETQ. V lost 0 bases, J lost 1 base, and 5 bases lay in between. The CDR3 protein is CASSLDGSGNTIYF. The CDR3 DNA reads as TGCGCCAGCAGCTTGGATGGTTCTGGAAACACCATATATTTT.

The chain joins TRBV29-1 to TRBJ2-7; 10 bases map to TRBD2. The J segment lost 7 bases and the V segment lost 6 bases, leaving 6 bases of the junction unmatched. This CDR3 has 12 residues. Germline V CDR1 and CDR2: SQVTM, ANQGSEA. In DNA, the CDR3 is TGCAGCGTCCTAGCGGGGGACCGGGAGCAGTACGTC. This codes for CSVLAGDREQYV.

CDR3 residues: CASSPMGNVLTF. DNA for the CDR3: TGTGCCAGCAGCCCCATGGGGAACGTCCTGACTTTC. The rearrangement links TRBV9 to TRBJ2-6; D gene ambiguous. Germline loops: CDR1 SGDLS, CDR2 YYNGEE. This CDR3 is built from 12 residues. Trimming took 4 bases from V and 10 from J, leaving 9 bases between them.

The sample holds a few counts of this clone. CDR3 sequence reads: CASSNEQYF. The DNA for the CDR3 is TGTGCCAGCAGCAACGAGCAGTACTTC. The chain employs TRBV27 and TRBJ2-7; D is ambiguous. Trimming shortened V by 6 bases and J by 5 bases, and 2 bases separated the two germline ends. CDR3 length: 9 residues. The germline gives CDR1 MNHEY, CDR2 SMNVEV (reference sequence).

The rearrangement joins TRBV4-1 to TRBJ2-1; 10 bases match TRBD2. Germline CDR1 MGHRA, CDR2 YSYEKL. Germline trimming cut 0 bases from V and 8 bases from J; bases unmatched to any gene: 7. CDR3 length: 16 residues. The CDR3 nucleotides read TGCGCCAGCAGCCAAGAAATCAGCGGGGGGGAGTATGAGCAGTTCTTC. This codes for CASSQEISGGEYEQFF.

The CDR3 loop reads CASSLVGVTYNSPLHF. Here the CDR3 DNA reads TGCGCCAGCAGCTTGGTGGGAGTAACCTATAATTCACCCCTCCACTTT. The rearrangement links TRBV5-1 to TRBJ1-6; D gene ambiguous. Trimming shortened V by 0 bases and J by 2 bases, and 9 bases separated the two germline ends. Germline CDR1 reads SGHRS; CDR2 reads YFSETQ. This CDR3 has 16 residues.

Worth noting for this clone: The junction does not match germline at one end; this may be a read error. The CDR3, as DNA: TGTGCCAGTCGGAGGCCGTTGAACGCCGGGGAGCTGTTTTTT. It specifies CASRRPLNAGELFF. The chain has TRBV19 and TRBJ2-2; D possibly corresponds to TRBD2 (5 bases). CDR3 length: 14 amino acids. Per the germline V gene, CDR1 is LNHDA and CDR2 is SQIVND (reference sequence).

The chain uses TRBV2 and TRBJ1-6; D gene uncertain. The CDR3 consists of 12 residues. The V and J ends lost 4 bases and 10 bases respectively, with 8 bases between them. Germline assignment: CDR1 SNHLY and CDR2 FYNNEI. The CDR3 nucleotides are TGTGCCAGCAGTGCGTCCCTATCACCCCTCCACTTT. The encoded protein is CASSASLSPLHF. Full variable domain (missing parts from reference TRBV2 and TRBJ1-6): EPEVTQTPSHQVTQMGQEVILRCVPISNHLYFYWYRQILGQKVEFLVSFYNNEISEKSEIFDDQFSVERPDGSNFTLKIRSTKLEDSAMYFCASSASLSPLHFGNGTRLTVT.